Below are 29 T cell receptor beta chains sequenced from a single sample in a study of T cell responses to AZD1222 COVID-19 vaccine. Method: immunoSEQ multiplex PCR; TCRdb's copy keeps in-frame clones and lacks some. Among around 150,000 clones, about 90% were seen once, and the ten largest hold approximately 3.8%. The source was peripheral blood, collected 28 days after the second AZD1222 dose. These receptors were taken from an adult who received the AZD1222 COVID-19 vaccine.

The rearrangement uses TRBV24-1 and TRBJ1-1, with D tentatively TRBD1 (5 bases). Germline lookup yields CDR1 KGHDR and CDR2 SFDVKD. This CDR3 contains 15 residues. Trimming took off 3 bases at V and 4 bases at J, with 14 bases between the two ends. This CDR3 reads CATSDGGRESTEAFF. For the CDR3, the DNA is TGTGCCACCAGTGATGGGGGTCGGGAGAGCACTGAAGCTTTCTTT.

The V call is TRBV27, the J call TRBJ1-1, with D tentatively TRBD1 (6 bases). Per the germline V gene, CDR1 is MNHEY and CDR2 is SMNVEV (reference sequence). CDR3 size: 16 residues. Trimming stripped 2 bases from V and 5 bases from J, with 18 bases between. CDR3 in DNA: TGTGCCAGCAGTTTACTAGGGGGGGGAAGAGAAACTGAAGCTTTCTTT. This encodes CASSLLGGGRETEAFF.

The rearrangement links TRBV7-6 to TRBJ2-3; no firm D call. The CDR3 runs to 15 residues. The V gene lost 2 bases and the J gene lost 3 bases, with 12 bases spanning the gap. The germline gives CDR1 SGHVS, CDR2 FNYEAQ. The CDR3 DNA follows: TGTGCCAGCAGCTTAAGGGCCAGTCCTACAGATACGCAGTATTTT. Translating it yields CASSLRASPTDTQYF.

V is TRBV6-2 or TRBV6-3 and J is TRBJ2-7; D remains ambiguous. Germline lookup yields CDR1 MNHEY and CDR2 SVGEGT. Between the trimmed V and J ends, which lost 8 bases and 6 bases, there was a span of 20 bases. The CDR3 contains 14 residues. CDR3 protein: CASRLEWSVREQYF. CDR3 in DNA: TGTGCCAGCCGCCTTGAGTGGTCGGTACGCGAGCAGTACTTC.

The CDR3 nucleotides read TGTGCCAGCAGCCCTCACCAGGGGTGGAACGAGCAGTACTTC. Its protein is CASSPHQGWNEQYF. V is TRBV7-9 and J is TRBJ2-7, with D possibly matching TRBD1 (6 bases). This CDR3 has 14 amino acids. Germline values: CDR1 SEHNR, CDR2 FQNEAQ (reference sequence). V was trimmed by 5 bases and J by 5 bases, leaving 16 bases between them.

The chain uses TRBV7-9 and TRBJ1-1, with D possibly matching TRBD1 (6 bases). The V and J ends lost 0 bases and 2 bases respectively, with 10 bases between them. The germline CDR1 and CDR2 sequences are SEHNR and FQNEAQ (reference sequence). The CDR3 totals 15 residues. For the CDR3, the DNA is TGTGCCAGCAGCTTAGCGACAGGTATAAACACTGAAGCTTTCTTT. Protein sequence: CASSLATGINTEAFF. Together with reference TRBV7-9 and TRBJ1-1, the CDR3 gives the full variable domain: DTGVSQNPRHKITKRGQNVTFRCDPISEHNRLYWYRQTLGQGPEFLTYFQNEAQLEKSRLLSDRFSAERPKGSFSTLEIQRTEQGDSAMYLCASSLATGINTEAFFGQGTRLTVV.

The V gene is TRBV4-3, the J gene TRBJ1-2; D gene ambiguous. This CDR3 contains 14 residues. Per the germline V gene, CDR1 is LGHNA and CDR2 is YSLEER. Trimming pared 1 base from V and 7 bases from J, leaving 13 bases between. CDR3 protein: CASSQGRGMPGYTF. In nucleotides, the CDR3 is TGCGCCAGCAGCCAAGGACGCGGGATGCCTGGCTACACCTTC.

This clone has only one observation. For the CDR3, the DNA is TGTGCCAGCAGCTCCAAGGGGGATATCTATGGCTACACCTTC. Amino acid sequence: CASSSKGDIYGYTF. The chain is built from TRBV7-8 and TRBJ1-2, with a possible D match to TRBD1 (6 bases). The V and J ends lost 4 bases and 4 bases respectively, with 13 bases between them. The CDR3 spans 14 residues. Germline V lookup: CDR1 SGHVS, CDR2 FQNEAQ.

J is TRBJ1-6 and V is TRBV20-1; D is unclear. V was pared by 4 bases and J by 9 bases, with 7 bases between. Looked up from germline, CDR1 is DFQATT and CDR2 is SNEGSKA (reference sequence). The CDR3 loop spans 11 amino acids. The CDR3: CSAKGGSPLHF. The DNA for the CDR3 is TGCAGTGCTAAAGGTGGTTCACCCCTCCACTTT.

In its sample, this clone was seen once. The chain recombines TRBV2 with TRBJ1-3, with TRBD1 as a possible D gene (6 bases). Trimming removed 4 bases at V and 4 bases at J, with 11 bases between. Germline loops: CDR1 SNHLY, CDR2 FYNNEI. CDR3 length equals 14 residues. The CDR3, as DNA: TGTGCCAGCAGTGCCCAGGGGAGGGGAAACACCATATATTTT. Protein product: CASSAQGRGNTIYF.

In DNA form, the CDR3 reads TGCAGTGCTAGGGGCGGTGAAAAACTGTTTTTT. This gives the protein CSARGGEKLFF. This chain connects TRBV20-1 to TRBJ1-4; D uncertain. The CDR3 spans 11 residues. With 3 bases removed from V and 7 bases from J, the gap between germline ends came to 6 bases. Germline V gives CDR1 DFQATT, CDR2 SNEGSKA (reference sequence).

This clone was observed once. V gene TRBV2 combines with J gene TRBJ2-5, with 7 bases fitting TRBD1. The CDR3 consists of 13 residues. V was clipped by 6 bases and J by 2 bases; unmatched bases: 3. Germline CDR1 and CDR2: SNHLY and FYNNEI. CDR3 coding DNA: TGTGCCAGCAGGGGACAGTCTCAAGAGACCCAGTACTTC. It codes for CASRGQSQETQYF.

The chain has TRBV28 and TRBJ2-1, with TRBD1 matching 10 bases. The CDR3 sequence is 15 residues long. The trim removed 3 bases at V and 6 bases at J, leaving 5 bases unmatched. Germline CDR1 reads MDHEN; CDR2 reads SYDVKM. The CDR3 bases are TGTGCCAGCAGTTTCCGGGACAGGGGCCCCAATGAGCAGTTCTTC. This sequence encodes CASSFRDRGPNEQFF. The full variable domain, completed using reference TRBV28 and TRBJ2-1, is DVKVTQSSRYLVKRTGEKVFLECVQDMDHENMFWYRQDPGLGLRLIYFSYDVKMKEKGDIPEGYSVSREKKERFSLILESASTNQTSMYLCASSFRDRGPNEQFFGPGTRLTVL.

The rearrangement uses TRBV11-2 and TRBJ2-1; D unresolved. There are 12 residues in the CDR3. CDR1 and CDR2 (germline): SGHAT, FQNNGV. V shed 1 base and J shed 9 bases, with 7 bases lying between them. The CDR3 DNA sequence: TGTGCCAGCAGCTTAGTTCTCCGTGAGCAGTTCTTC. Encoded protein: CASSLVLREQFF.

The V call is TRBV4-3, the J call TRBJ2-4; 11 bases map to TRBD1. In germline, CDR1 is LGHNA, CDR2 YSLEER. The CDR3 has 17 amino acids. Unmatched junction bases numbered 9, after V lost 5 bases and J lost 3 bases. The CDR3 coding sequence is TGCGCCAGCAGCGACGGGACAGGGGGAACCGGCAAAAACATTCAGTACTTC. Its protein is CASSDGTGGTGKNIQYF.

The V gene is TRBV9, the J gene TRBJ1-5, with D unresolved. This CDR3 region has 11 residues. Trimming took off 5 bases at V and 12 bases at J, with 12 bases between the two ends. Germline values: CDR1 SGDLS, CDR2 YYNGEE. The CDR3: CASRRVTLQHF. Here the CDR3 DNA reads TGTGCCAGCAGGAGGGTTACCCTCCAGCATTTT.

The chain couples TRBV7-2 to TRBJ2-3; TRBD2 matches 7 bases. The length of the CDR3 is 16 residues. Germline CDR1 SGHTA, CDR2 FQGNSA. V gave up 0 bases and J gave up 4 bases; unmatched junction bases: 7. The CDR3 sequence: CASSLASSRGADTQYF. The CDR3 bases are TGTGCCAGCAGCTTAGCCTCTAGCCGGGGGGCAGATACGCAGTATTTT.

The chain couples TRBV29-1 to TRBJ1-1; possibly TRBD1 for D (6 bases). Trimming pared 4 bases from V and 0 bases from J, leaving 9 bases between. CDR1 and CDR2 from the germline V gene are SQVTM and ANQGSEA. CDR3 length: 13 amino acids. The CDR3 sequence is CSVGGQLNTEAFF. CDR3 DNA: TGCAGCGTTGGAGGACAGTTGAACACTGAAGCTTTCTTT. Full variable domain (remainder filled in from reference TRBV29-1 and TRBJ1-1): SAVISQKPSRDICQRGTSLTIQCQVDSQVTMMFWYRQQPGQSLTLIATANQGSEATYESGFVIDKFPISRPNLTFSTLTVSNMSPEDSSIYLCSVGGQLNTEAFFGQGTRLTVV.

CDR3 loop: CASSSLPGQGWMYEKLFF. As DNA, the CDR3 is TGTGCCAGTAGTAGTCTTCCGGGACAGGGATGGATGTATGAAAAACTGTTTTTT. V and J are TRBV19 and TRBJ1-4; 9 bases match TRBD1. Per germline, CDR1 LNHDA and CDR2 SQIVND (reference sequence). Trimming took 4 bases from V and 6 from J; bases not matched to a gene: 15. This CDR3 spans 18 amino acids.

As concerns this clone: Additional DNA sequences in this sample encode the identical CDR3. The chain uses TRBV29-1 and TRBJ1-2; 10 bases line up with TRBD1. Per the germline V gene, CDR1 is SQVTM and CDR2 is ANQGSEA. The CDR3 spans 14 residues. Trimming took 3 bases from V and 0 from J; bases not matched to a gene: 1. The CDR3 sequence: CSVEGQGTNYGYTF. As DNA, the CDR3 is TGCAGCGTTGAGGGACAGGGGACTAACTATGGCTACACCTTC. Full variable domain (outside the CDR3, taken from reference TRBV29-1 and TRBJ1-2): SAVISQKPSRDICQRGTSLTIQCQVDSQVTMMFWYRQQPGQSLTLIATANQGSEATYESGFVIDKFPISRPNLTFSTLTVSNMSPEDSSIYLCSVEGQGTNYGYTFGSGTRLTVV.

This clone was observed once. In DNA form, the CDR3 reads TGTGCCACCAGTGATTTGCTTGACGTAGATACGCAGTATTTT. As protein: CATSDLLDVDTQYF. The chain recombines TRBV24-1 with TRBJ2-3; D not certain. V was clipped by 0 bases and J by 5 bases, with 8 bases between them. Germline CDR1 is KGHDR and CDR2 is SFDVKD. The CDR3 length is 14 residues.

This CDR3 is CASSLNEATNEKLFF. The DNA of the CDR3 is TGCGCCAGCAGCTTGAACGAGGCAACTAATGAAAAACTGTTTTTT. The chain employs TRBV5-1 and TRBJ1-4; D is ambiguous. The CDR3 is made up of 15 amino acids. The V end lost 1 base, the J end lost 0 bases, and 7 bases lay between the germline ends. Germline-derived CDR1 and CDR2 are SGHRS and YFSETQ.

CDR3 bases: TGTGCCAGCAGCTTGGAGGGCTTCGTCTATGGCTACACCTTC. The encoded protein is CASSLEGFVYGYTF. The rearrangement links TRBV7-2 to TRBJ1-2; D unresolved. Germline V gene sequence: CDR1 SGHTA, CDR2 FQGNSA. This CDR3 has 14 residues. Trimming pared 3 bases from V and 4 bases from J, leaving 12 bases between.

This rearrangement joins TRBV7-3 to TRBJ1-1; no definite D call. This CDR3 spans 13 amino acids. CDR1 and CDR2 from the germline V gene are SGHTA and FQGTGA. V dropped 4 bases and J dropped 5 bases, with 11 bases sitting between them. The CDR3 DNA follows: TGTGCCAGCAGCTCGGACTGGGAAACTGAAGCTTTCTTT. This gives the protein CASSSDWETEAFF.

CDR3 coding DNA: TGTGCCAGCAGCCCCCCTTGGACAGGGGGCCGTGGCTACACCTTC. Residues: CASSPPWTGGRGYTF. V usage is TRBV3-1 (or the pseudogene TRBV3-2) and J usage is TRBJ1-2; the match to TRBD1 covers 11 bases. J gave up 7 bases and V 4 bases, and 8 bases lay outside the gene matches. Per germline, CDR1 LGHDT and CDR2 YNNKEL (reference sequence). The CDR3 length is 15 residues.

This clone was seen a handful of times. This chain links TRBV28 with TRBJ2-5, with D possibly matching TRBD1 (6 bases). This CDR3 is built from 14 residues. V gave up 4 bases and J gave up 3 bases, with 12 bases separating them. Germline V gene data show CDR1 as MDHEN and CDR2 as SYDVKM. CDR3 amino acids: CASSSGTPKETQYF. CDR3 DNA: TGTGCCAGCAGTTCCGGGACACCTAAAGAGACCCAGTACTTC.

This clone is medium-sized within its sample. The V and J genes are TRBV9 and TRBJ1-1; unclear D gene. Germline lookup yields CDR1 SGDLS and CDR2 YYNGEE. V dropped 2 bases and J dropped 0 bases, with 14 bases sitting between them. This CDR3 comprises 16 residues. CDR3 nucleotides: TGTGCCAGCAGCGTGAGCCCCAAGGTTCTGAACACTGAAGCTTTCTTT. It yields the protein CASSVSPKVLNTEAFF.

The CDR3 DNA sequence: TGTGCCACCCGGGGGGGGCTTTCATACAATGAGCAGTTCTTC. Amino acid sequence: CATRGGLSYNEQFF. The chain recombines TRBV2 with TRBJ2-1; 8 bases agree with TRBD2. Germline CDR1 is SNHLY and CDR2 is FYNNEI. J lost 4 bases, V lost 10 bases, and 9 bases had no gene match. The CDR3 has 14 amino acids.

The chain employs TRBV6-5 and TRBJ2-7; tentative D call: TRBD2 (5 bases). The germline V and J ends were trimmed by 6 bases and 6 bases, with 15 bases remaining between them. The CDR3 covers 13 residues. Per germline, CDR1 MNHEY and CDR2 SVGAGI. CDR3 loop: CASRGSHGGEQYF. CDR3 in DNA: TGTGCCAGCAGGGGATCGCACGGAGGCGAGCAGTACTTC.